These 15 T cell receptor beta chains were all obtained from the same sample, sequenced in a study of blood T cell repertoires in COVID-19. Sequencing was performed with immunoSEQ multiplex PCR; in TCRdb, only in-frame clones are kept and a portion is missing. Found here are approximately 210,000 clones, approximately 86% of them singletons; the top ten hold 3% to 4%. Sample: peripheral blood. The receptor source for this set is a woman over 75 with acute or convalescent COVID-19.

In its sample, this clone was seen once. The chain employs TRBV19 and TRBJ1-1; 8 bases align to TRBD1. With 3 bases clipped from V and 5 bases from J, the junction kept 5 bases outside the gene matches. CDR3 length: 14 amino acids. Germline values: CDR1 LNHDA, CDR2 SQIVND (reference sequence). CDR3 region: CASSIRGRETEAFF. The CDR3 nucleotides read TGTGCCAGTAGTATCAGGGGGCGGGAGACTGAAGCTTTCTTT.

CDR3 DNA sequence: TGTGCCAGCAGCTTAGGGTCAGGGGACGACGAGCAGTACTTC. Translated, it gives CASSLGSGDDEQYF. J is TRBJ2-7 and V is TRBV7-8; possible D gene TRBD1, 6 bases. The length of the CDR3 is 14 residues. Germline loops: CDR1 SGHVS, CDR2 FQNEAQ. With 1 base removed from V and 5 bases from J, the gap between germline ends came to 12 bases.

This clone has a single count. V gene TRBV14 combines with J gene TRBJ1-2, with D maybe TRBD1 (5 bases). From germline, CDR1 is SGHDN and CDR2 FVKESK. Trimming stripped 2 bases from V and 4 bases from J, with 17 bases between. The length of the CDR3 is 16 residues. This CDR3 is CASSQSREGILYGYTF. CDR3 nucleotides: TGTGCCAGCAGCCAATCCAGGGAAGGAATTCTCTATGGCTACACCTTC. The entire variable domain, with the rest obtained from reference TRBV14 and TRBJ1-2, is as follows: EAGVTQFPSHSVIEKGQTVTLRCDPISGHDNLYWYRRVMGKEIKFLLHFVKESKQDESGMPNNRFLAERTGGTYSTLKVQPAELEDSGVYFCASSQSREGILYGYTFGSGTRLTVV.

The V gene is TRBV6-6, the J gene TRBJ1-1; TRBD1 might be the D (6 bases). Germline V lookup: CDR1 MNHNY, CDR2 SVGAGI (reference sequence). V was trimmed by 7 bases and J by 1 base, leaving 13 bases between them. This CDR3 is 14 amino acids long. Written as DNA, the CDR3 is TGTGCCAGCAATTTACAGGGTCGGAACACTGAAGCTTTCTTT. Protein: CASNLQGRNTEAFF.

The chain recombines TRBV7-2 with TRBJ2-7; D is perhaps TRBD2 (7 bases). CDR1 and CDR2 (germline): SGHTA, FQGNSA. The V gene lost 9 bases and the J gene lost 4 bases, with 13 bases spanning the gap. There are 12 residues in the CDR3. The CDR3 DNA follows: TGTGCCAGTAGGACAGCGGGGTACGAGCAGTACTTC. As protein: CASRTAGYEQYF.

The V call is TRBV9, the J call TRBJ2-3; D ambiguous. The length of the CDR3 is 13 residues. Deletions cut 3 bases from V and 6 bases from J, with 11 bases between. The germline V gene has CDR1 SGDLS and CDR2 YYNGEE. CDR3 region: CASSESVLDTQYF. In DNA form, the CDR3 reads TGTGCCAGCAGCGAGTCGGTTCTGGATACGCAGTATTTT. Using reference TRBV9 and TRBJ2-3 for the parts outside the CDR3, the full variable domain is DSGVTQTPKHLITATGQRVTLRCSPRSGDLSVYWYQQSLDQGLQFLIQYYNGEERAKGNILERFSAQQFPDLHSELNLSSLELGDSALYFCASSESVLDTQYFGPGTRLTVL.

The chain is built from TRBV6-4 and TRBJ2-1, with 9 bases that match TRBD2. The V gene end was trimmed by 5 bases and the J gene end by 7 bases; junction bases not matched to a gene: 12. CDR1 and CDR2 from the germline V gene are MRHNA and SNTAGT. The CDR3 has 16 amino acids. The CDR3 loop reads CASSPFSGGLRNEQFF. CDR3 DNA sequence: TGTGCCAGCAGTCCGTTTAGCGGGGGCCTCCGAAATGAGCAGTTCTTC.

This chain connects TRBV19 to TRBJ2-4; D gene ambiguous. There are 13 residues in the CDR3. V was trimmed by 5 bases and J by 1 base, leaving 6 bases between them. Germline lookup yields CDR1 LNHDA and CDR2 SQIVND (reference sequence). Written as DNA, the CDR3 is TGTGCCAGTAGTTCCGGGGCCAAAAACATTCAGTACTTC. It codes for CASSSGAKNIQYF.

CDR3 residues: CASSATGANYGYTF. The CDR3 DNA is TGCGCCAGCAGTGCTACAGGGGCTAACTATGGCTACACCTTC. This chain connects TRBV5-1 to TRBJ1-2, with 7 positions matching TRBD1. The V and J ends lost 5 bases and 0 bases, in that order; junction bases with no gene match: 4. Germline V lookup: CDR1 SGHRS, CDR2 YFSETQ. The CDR3 is made up of 14 amino acids.

The V call is TRBV7-2, the J call TRBJ2-1, with 7 bases lining up with TRBD2. The CDR3 contains 16 residues. Losses at the gene ends were 6 bases for V and 2 bases for J; bases not matched to a gene: 10. Germline V lookup: CDR1 SGHTA, CDR2 FQGNSA. The CDR3 loop is CASSRNGGTTYNEQFF. The CDR3, as DNA: TGTGCCAGCAGTAGGAACGGGGGGACTACCTACAATGAGCAGTTCTTC. The complete variable domain, with remaining parts taken from reference TRBV7-2 and TRBJ2-1, reads GAGVSQSPSNKVTEKGKDVELRCDPISGHTALYWYRQSLGQGLEFLIYFQGNSAPDKSGLPSDRFSAERTGGSVSTLTIQRTQQEDSAVYLCASSRNGGTTYNEQFFGPGTRLTVL.

The V call is TRBV5-1, the J call TRBJ2-2, with TRBD2 identical over 14 bases. Germline trimming cut 0 bases from V and 6 bases from J; bases unmatched to any gene: 1. The CDR3 loop spans 16 amino acids. CDR1 is SGHRS, CDR2 YFSETQ, per germline. The DNA for the CDR3 is TGCGCCAGCAGCTTGGAGACTAGCGGGGGGGCCGGGGAGCTGTTTTTT. Protein sequence: CASSLETSGGAGELFF.

The rearrangement joins TRBV2 to TRBJ2-5; unclear D gene. Looked up from germline, CDR1 is SNHLY and CDR2 is FYNNEI. Trimming stripped 8 bases from V and 5 bases from J, with 12 bases between. The CDR3 covers 12 residues. The DNA for the CDR3 is TGTGCCAGCTACGCATGGGCGGAGACCCAGTACTTC. This sequence encodes CASYAWAETQYF.

The chain has TRBV7-9 and TRBJ1-1; D unresolved. The CDR3 loop spans 15 amino acids. From germline, CDR1 is SEHNR and CDR2 FQNEAQ (reference sequence). V was clipped by 1 base and J by 6 bases, with 15 bases between them. CDR3 nucleotide sequence: TGTGCCAGCAGCTTAGAGGCCAACCCAGGCGCTGAAGCTTTCTTT. Encoded protein: CASSLEANPGAEAFF.

The CDR3 nucleotides read TGTGCCAGCAGTTTTCAATCGGCGGGGGGTGGCTACACCTTC. Its translation: CASSFQSAGGGYTF. The chain uses TRBV27 and TRBJ1-2; the D gene is possibly TRBD1 (5 bases). Trimming stripped 3 bases from V and 7 bases from J, with 15 bases between. The CDR3 contains 14 residues. Germline CDR1 and CDR2: MNHEY and SMNVEV (reference sequence).

This clone appeared once. The sample holds other DNA sequences that translate to the same CDR3. The genes are TRBV3-1 (or the pseudogene TRBV3-2) and TRBJ2-5; D is unclear. Germline assignment: CDR1 LGHDT and CDR2 YNNKEL (reference sequence). V was shortened by 1 base and J by 4 bases, with 4 bases between the two germline ends. This CDR3 comprises 12 residues. The CDR3 nucleotides read TGTGCCAGCAGCCAAGCGGGAGAGACCCAGTACTTC. Translating gives CASSQAGETQYF.